The T cell receptor (beta chain) under discussion was sequenced for a study of blood T cell repertoires in COVID-19. Turning to the study itself: T cells, B-cell-depleted T cells, or PBMCs provided the cDNA or gDNA that served as material.

Only in-frame clones appear in the TCRdb table, and some are missing; sequencing was by immunoSEQ multiplex PCR. The table includes some 66,000 clones, approximately 86% detected once. The CDR3 contains 15 residues. The V segment lost 4 bases and the J segment 8 bases; nucleotides outside the gene matches: 10. From germline, CDR1 is SGHAT and CDR2 FQNNGV. The source is a man between 60 and 75 years old with acute or convalescent COVID-19. Sequenced: peripheral blood. This rearrangement joins TRBV11-2 to TRBJ1-2, with 10 positions matching TRBD1. The CDR3 spells CASSYTGTGANGYTF. The DNA for the CDR3 is TGTGCCAGCAGCTATACCGGGACAGGGGCCAACGGCTACACCTTC.